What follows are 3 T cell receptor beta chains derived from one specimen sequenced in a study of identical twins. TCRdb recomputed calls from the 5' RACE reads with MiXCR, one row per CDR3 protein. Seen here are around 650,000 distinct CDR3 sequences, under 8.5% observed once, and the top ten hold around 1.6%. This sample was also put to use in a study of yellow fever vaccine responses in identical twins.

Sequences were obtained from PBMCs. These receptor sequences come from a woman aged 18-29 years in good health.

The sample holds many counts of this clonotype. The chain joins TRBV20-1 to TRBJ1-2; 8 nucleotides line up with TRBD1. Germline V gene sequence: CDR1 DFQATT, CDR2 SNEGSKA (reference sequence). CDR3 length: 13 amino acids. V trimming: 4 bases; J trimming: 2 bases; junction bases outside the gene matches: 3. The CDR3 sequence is CSAKTGANYGYTF. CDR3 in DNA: TGCAGTGCTAAGACAGGGGCGAACTATGGCTACACCTTC.

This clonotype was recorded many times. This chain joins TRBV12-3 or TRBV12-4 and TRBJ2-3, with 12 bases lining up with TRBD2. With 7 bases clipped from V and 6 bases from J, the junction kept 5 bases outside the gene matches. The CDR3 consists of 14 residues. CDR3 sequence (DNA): TGTGCCAGCACGCGACTAGCGGGAGTCGATACGCAGTATTTT. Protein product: CASTRLAGVDTQYF.

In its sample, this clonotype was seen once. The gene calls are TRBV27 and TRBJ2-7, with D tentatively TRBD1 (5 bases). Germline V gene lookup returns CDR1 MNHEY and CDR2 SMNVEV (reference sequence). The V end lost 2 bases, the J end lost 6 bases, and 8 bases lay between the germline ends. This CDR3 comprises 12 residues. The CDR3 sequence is CASSLPGFEQYF. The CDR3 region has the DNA TGTGCCAGCAGTTTACCAGGGTTCGAGCAGTACTTC.